This T cell receptor beta chain was sequenced for a study of T cell responses to AZD1222 COVID-19 vaccine. Only in-frame clones appear in the TCRdb table, and some are missing; sequencing was by immunoSEQ multiplex PCR. The sample lists 80,000 or so clones; roughly 86% were seen once. Germline-derived CDR1 and CDR2 are LNHDA and SQIVND (reference sequence). The CDR3 is 15 residues long. V shed 5 bases, J shed 6 bases, and the junction held 9 bases outside the gene matches. Sequences were derived from peripheral blood, sampled on day 0 of MenACWY control vaccination. The receptor comes from an adult in good health. The chain couples TRBV19 to TRBJ1-5, with 8 bases aligning to TRBD1. Here the CDR3 reads CASSVLGQGSQPQHF. CDR3 coding DNA: TGTGCCAGTAGTGTACTAGGACAGGGAAGTCAGCCCCAGCATTTT.